The present entry profiles one T cell receptor beta chain with its context. The target of this receptor is not known. Qualities for individual bases were not recorded, and no much larger clone is one base off. Taken from cysteine to phenylalanine, the CDR3 has 16 residues. The retained sequence is limited to the CDR3, 48 bases, with the frame set at the first base. Relative to germline, V is missing 0 bases and J is missing 9 bases, with 7 bases of the junction outside any gene match. From the germline V gene, CDR1 is LGHNA and CDR2 is YNFKEQ. At one collaborating source in Seattle, patients were enrolled during active infection and were followed longitudinally through the course of disease. Whole blood was collected in K2EDTA tubes by collaborating institutions according to the institutions' own protocols. For TCRbeta analysis, collaborators shipped samples in one of three forms: frozen whole blood, isolated PBMCs, or DNA extracted from either of those sample types.

TCRbeta CDR3 regions were amplified from genomic DNA by means of the immunoSEQ Assay, a bias-controlled multiplex PCR. The original methods were these. Within the assay, amplification of reference gene primers was used to estimate how many nucleated cells each sample contained. Sequence reads were collapsed and filtered to measure the absolute abundance of every unique TCRbeta CDR3 rearrangement. For each sample, productive Simpson clonality was calculated by taking the square root of Simpson's diversity index across productive rearrangements. Drawn from immuneACCESS, this table holds only the in-frame rearrangements with V and J called that TCRdb kept. Clones are partly lost; checked studies trace under half to an unresolved V gene and leave the rest unexplained. V and J calls and clone size are given by that table; D and trimming were obtained from the DNA. A total of some 150,000 clones appear in this sample, approximately 85% of them only once. The ten biggest clones cover 6.5% to 9.5% of the sample.

This entry is derived from a study of blood T cell repertoires in COVID-19 (dated by TCRdb to 2020 to 2021). Some background on the complete study: The collaborator samples originated in the United States, Italy and Spain and spanned the acute and convalescent phases of COVID-19. Nearly every sample came with metadata listing a de-identified subject ID, COVID-19 status, age in years and sex. The prospective study material was composed of cDNA or gDNA derived from T cells, B-cell-depleted T cells, or PBMCs. The repertoires were released in a freely available public database meant as a resource for research on the immune response to SARS-CoV-2. The dataset comprised deeply sampled blood TCRbeta repertoires from subjects exposed to, actively infected with, or recovered from COVID-19. Where available, HLA class I and class II types were taken from metadata supplied by the sample provider and were not determined by assay-based typing. Samples came from the ongoing ImmuneRACE study (first 160 participants) plus 1,254 subjects from 6 global collaborators. The paper's findings and limits, for the study overall: Clinical and demographic metadata were provided uncurated, with the amount varying by source and participant.

This chain joins TRBV4-2 to TRBJ2-1; 11 bases in between match TRBD2. The receptor was isolated from a woman aged 55 to 70 with COVID-19, enrolled during active disease. Sequencing input: peripheral blood. The CDR3 reads CASSQDQVAGGSEQFF. The base sequence is TGTGCCAGCAGCCAAGATCAGGTAGCGGGGGGGAGTGAGCAGTTCTTC.